This entry concerns a single TCR beta chain. Its cognate antigen is unknown. This CDR3 region has 13 residues. V lost 11 bases and J lost 4; bases outside the gene matches: 9. Germline values: CDR1 MNHNY, CDR2 SVGAGI (reference sequence). These data belong to a study of siplizumab effects on memory and regulatory T cells. In a few donor pairs, unstimulated naive, memory, effector memory and TEMRA subsets were sequenced. Study-level points and caveats: The apparent diversity of naive T cells exceeded that of memory cells, and naive T cells seemed to make a major contribution to the alloresponse. Roughly 80-96% of proliferating CD4+ or CD8+ clones lacked a naive or memory phenotype that could be assigned. Left unconfirmed was the suppressive function of proliferating Tregs from siplizumab cultures.

Produced via immunoSEQ multiplex PCR; TCRdb's table is partial and in-frame only. The sample includes about 56,000 clones, around 98% of them seen just once. The sample taken for sequencing was naive CD8+ T cells sorted from blood. The receptor's source is a human donor in good health. This chain links TRBV6-6 with TRBJ1-1, with TRBD1 identical over 8 bases. CDR3 sequence: CAGSDDRGTEAFF. The CDR3 region has the DNA TGTGCCGGATCAGACGACAGGGGCACTGAAGCTTTCTTT.